This entry is about one T cell receptor (beta chain). Libraries were prepared by immunoSEQ multiplex PCR; TCRdb keeps only in-frame clonotypes and omits some of them. The data show tens of thousands of clones, with roughly 91% seen just once and approximately 15% held by the top ten. The data belong to a study of sequential checkpoint blockade in melanoma. Across the whole study: Randomization was 1:1 between first-line nivolumab→ipilimumab and ipilimumab→nivolumab.

Treatment defined: randomized to nivolumab then ipilimumab (arm A) or the reverse (arm B). None of the patients previously received DNA-damaging chemotherapy. Sorted cells were live CD3+CD8+, lacking CD19 and CD56, from PBMCs. This sequence originates from a human donor with melanoma. This specimen was CD8+ T cells sorted from blood (inferred from file names), taken from a patient given nivolumab and ipilimumab in sequence.

The CDR3 nucleotides are TGTGCCAGCAGTTTAGGAACAGGGGTATCTTATGGCTACACCTTC. As protein: CASSLGTGVSYGYTF. The chain carries TRBV27 and TRBJ1-2, with TRBD1 identical over 7 bases. The CDR3 consists of 15 residues. V shed 2 bases and J 5 bases; nucleotides not matched to a gene: 8. Germline assignment: CDR1 MNHEY and CDR2 SMNVEV (reference sequence).